A selection of T cell receptor beta chains follows, all from one sample in a study of T cell clones after liver transplantation. Clones were sequenced by immunoSEQ multiplex PCR, and TCRdb holds only the in-frame ones, with some missing. Here the sample spans about 70,000 clones, about four fifths being singletons. The input for sequencing was CD4+ T cells from blood, taken 12 months after liver transplant. The receptors originated from a human patient who received a liver transplant. The graft donor may have given rise to some T cells. The conserved cysteine and the conserved F or W are not part of the CDR3 here.

TRBJ1-3,TRBV9,ASSAPSGNTIY
TRBJ2-1,TRBV18,ASSLLADRASSYNEQF
TRBJ1-2,TRBV30,AWSVPGRLGNGYT
TRBJ1-2,TRBV28,ASSLRPTNYGYT
TRBJ1-4,TRBV6-5,ASSRDREGEKLF
TRBJ1-2,TRBV2,ASSDRSNYGYT
TRBJ2-1,TRBV9,ASSVFGLADYNEQF
TRBJ1-3,TRBV5-6,ASSLGQGGNTIY
TRBJ1-1,TRBV28,ASTLLEGRAF
TRBJ2-3,TRBV9,ASSVISGSPDTQY
TRBJ2-7,TRBV2,ASSEYENEQY
TRBJ2-7,TRBV28,ASSSGPQGSYEQY
TRBJ1-1,TRBV9,ASSVAGRREAF
TRBJ1-2,TRBV5-6,ASSPWANYGYT
TRBJ2-1,TRBV6-5,ASSRIYPNEQF
TRBJ1-2,TRBV29-1,SGMDYYGYT
TRBJ1-4,TRBV7-9,ASRSGHSNEKLF
TRBJ2-7,TRBV28,ASHWARRNEQY
TRBJ2-7,TRBV7-9,ASSTYPGQTYEQY
TRBJ2-7,TRBV21-1,ASREDRDSYEQY
TRBJ2-2,TRBV15,ATSVGDNSANTGELF
TRBJ1-3,TRBV7-9,ASSPGSPGNTIY
TRBJ2-1,TRBV7-3,ASSRKRATYNEQF
TRBJ2-7,TRBV7-9,ASSLESLAGVEYEQY
TRBJ2-7,TRBV18,ASSPGDEQY
TRBJ2-5,TRBV7-2,ASSLSGNKETQY
TRBJ2-1,TRBV11-2,ASSSRGNHNEQF
TRBJ2-2,TRBV30,AWSGGMNTGELF
TRBJ2-6,TRBV5-1,ASSTRGDSGANVLT
TRBJ1-4,TRBV19,ASSIEPGTGLQKLF
TRBJ2-7,TRBV28,ASSPQGASYEQY
TRBJ1-1,TRBV6-1,ASSAQRNTEAF
TRBJ1-4,TRBV2,ASSLQGAGEKLF
TRBJ2-3,TRBV6-1,ASSALAGRTDTQY
TRBJ1-3,TRBV4-1,ASSPLAGHSGNTIY
TRBJ2-3,TRBV5-1,ASSRGTLNTDTQY
TRBJ1-5,TRBV28,ASSLPQGGNQPQH
TRBJ1-1,TRBV14,ASSQQRNTEAF
TRBJ2-5,TRBV5-1,ASRRRGSQETQY
TRBJ2-7,TRBV28,ASRPGTPNYEQY
TRBJ2-7,TRBV27,ASSLQGTGGEQY
TRBJ1-1,TRBV11-2,AWSFGPNTEAF
TRBJ2-1,TRBV2,ASSVTIDRGVNNEQF
TRBJ1-2,TRBV7-9,ASSPRENYGYT
TRBJ2-3,TRBV5-6,ASSLVGLTTDTQY
TRBJ2-4,TRBV5-1,ASSLGQGYGIQY
TRBJ2-7,TRBV28,ASSFDEQY
TRBJ1-5,TRBV7-8,ASSLGQGANQPQH
TRBJ1-2,TRBV28,ASSKTVPSYGYT
TRBJ1-2,TRBV19,ASSVDRGRRYGYT
TRBJ2-6,TRBV18,ASSPWNFSGANVLT
TRBJ2-2,TRBV6-1,ASSEDGAGELF
TRBJ2-1,TRBV27,ASMLLGLAGNNEQF